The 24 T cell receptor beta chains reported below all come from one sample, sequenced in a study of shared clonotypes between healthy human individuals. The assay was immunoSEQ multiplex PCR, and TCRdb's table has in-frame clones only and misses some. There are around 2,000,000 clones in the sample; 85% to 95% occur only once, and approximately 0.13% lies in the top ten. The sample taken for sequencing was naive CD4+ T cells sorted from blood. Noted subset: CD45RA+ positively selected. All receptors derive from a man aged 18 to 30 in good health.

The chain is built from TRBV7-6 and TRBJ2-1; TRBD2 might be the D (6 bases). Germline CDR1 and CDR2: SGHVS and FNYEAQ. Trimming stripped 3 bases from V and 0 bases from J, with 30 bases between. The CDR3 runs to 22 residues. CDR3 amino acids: CASSFPPARGLARDRSYNEQFF. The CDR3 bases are TGTGCCAGCAGCTTTCCCCCGGCCCGGGGGTTAGCCCGTGATCGCTCCTACAATGAGCAGTTCTTC.

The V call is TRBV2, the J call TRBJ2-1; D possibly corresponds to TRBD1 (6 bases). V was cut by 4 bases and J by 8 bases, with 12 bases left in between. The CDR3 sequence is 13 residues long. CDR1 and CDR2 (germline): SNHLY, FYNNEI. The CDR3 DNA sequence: TGTGCCAGCAGTGTAACAGGGTGGTATGAGCAGTTCTTC. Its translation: CASSVTGWYEQFF.

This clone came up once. DNA for the CDR3: TGTGCCATCAGTACCGGGACTAGCGGCACAGATACGCAGTATTTT. It codes for CAISTGTSGTDTQYF. The chain is built from TRBV10-3 and TRBJ2-3; 10 positions match TRBD2. The CDR3 contains 15 residues. After removal of 5 bases from V and 1 base from J, the junction contained 3 bases not matched to a gene. The germline V gene encodes CDR1 ENHRY and CDR2 SYGVKD.

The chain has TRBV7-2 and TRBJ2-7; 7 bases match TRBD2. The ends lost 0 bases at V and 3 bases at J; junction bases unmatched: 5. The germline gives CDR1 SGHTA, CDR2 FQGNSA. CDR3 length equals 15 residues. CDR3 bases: TGTGCCAGCAGCTTAGCGGGTTCTAGCGGCTACGAGCAGTACTTC. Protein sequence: CASSLAGSSGYEQYF.

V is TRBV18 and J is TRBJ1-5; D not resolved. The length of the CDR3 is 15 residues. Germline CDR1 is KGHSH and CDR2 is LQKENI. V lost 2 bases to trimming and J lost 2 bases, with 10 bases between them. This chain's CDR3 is CASSPFKDGNQPQHF. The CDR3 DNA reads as TGTGCCAGCTCACCATTTAAGGATGGCAATCAGCCCCAGCATTTT.

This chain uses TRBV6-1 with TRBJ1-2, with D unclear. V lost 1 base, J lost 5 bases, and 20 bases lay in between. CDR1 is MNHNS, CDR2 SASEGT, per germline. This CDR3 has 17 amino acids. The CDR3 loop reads CASSEVARIPSTYGYTF. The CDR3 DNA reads TGTGCCAGCAGTGAAGTGGCCAGAATTCCGAGCACTTATGGCTACACCTTC.

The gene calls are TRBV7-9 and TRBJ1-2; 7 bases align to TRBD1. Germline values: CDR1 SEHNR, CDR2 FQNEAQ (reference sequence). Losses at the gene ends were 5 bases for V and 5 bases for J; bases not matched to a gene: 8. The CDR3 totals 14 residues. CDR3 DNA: TGTGCCAGCAGCCTCCCGGGACAGTCTTATGGCTACACCTTC. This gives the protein CASSLPGQSYGYTF. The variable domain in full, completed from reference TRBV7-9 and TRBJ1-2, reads DTGVSQNPRHKITKRGQNVTFRCDPISEHNRLYWYRQTLGQGPEFLTYFQNEAQLEKSRLLSDRFSAERPKGSFSTLEIQRTEQGDSAMYLCASSLPGQSYGYTFGSGTRLTVV.

CDR3 DNA: TGTGCCAGCAGTGAAACATCAGACTATGGCTACACCTTC. Its protein is CASSETSDYGYTF. The V gene is TRBV2, the J gene TRBJ1-2; D gene unclear. CDR3 length equals 13 residues. Germline CDR1 reads SNHLY; CDR2 reads FYNNEI. The V end was cut by 2 bases, the J end by 3 bases, with 7 bases between. Full variable domain (rest looked up from reference TRBV2 and TRBJ1-2): EPEVTQTPSHQVTQMGQEVILRCVPISNHLYFYWYRQILGQKVEFLVSFYNNEISEKSEIFDDQFSVERPDGSNFTLKIRSTKLEDSAMYFCASSETSDYGYTFGSGTRLTVV.

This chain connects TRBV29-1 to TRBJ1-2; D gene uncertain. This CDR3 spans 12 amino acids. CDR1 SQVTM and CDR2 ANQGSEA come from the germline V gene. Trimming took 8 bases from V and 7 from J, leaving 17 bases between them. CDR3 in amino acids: CSLDAALAGYTF. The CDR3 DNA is TGCAGCTTAGACGCGGCGTTAGCTGGCTACACCTTC.

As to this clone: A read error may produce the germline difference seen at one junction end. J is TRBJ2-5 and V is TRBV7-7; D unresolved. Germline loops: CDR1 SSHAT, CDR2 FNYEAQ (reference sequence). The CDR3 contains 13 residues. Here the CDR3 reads CASSLPYQETQYF. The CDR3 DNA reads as TGTGCTAGCAGCTTACCGTACCAAGAGACCCAGTACTTC.

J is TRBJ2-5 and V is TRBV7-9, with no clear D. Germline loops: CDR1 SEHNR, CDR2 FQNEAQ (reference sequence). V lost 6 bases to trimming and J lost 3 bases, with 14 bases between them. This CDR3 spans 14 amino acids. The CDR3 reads CASSYHSDKETQYF. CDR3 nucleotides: TGTGCCAGCAGTTATCACAGCGATAAAGAGACCCAGTACTTC.

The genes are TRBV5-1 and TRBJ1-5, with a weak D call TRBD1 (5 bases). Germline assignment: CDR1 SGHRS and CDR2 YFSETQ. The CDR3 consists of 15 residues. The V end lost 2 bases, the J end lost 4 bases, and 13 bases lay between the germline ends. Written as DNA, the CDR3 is TGCGCCAGCAGCTTATCCGTGGGGGAAAATCAGCCCCAGCATTTT. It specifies CASSLSVGENQPQHF.

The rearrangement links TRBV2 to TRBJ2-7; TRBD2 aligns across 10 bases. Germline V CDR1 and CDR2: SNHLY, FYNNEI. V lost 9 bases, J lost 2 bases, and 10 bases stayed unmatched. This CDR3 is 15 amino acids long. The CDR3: CARVATSGVTYEQYF. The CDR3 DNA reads TGTGCCAGGGTTGCCACTAGCGGGGTTACCTACGAGCAGTACTTC.

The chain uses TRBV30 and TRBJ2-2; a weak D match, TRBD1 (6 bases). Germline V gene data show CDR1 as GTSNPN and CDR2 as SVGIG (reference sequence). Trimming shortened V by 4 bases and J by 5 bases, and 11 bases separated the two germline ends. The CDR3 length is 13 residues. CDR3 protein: CAWNLQGTGELFF. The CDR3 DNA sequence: TGTGCCTGGAACCTACAGGGTACCGGGGAGCTGTTTTTT.

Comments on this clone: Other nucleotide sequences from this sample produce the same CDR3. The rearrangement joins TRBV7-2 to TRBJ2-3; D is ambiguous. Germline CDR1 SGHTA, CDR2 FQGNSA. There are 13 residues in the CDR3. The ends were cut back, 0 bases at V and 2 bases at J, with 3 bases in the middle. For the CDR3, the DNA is TGTGCCAGCAGCTTAGCCTTCACAGATACGCAGTATTTT. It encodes CASSLAFTDTQYF.

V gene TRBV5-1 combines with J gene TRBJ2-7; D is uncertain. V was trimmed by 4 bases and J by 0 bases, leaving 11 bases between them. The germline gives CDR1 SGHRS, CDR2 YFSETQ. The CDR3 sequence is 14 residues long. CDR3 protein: CASSKDASSYEQYF. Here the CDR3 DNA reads TGCGCCAGCAGCAAGGACGCAAGCTCCTACGAGCAGTACTTC.

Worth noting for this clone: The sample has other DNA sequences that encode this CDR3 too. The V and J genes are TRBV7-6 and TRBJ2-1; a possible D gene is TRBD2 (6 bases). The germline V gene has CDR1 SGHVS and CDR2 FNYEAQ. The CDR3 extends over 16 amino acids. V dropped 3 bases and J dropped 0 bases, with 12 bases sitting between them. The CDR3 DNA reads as TGTGCCAGCAGCTTGGTCGGGGGAAGCTCCTACAATGAGCAGTTCTTC. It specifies CASSLVGGSSYNEQFF.

CDR3 loop: CASSVDSKGKLFF. CDR3 bases: TGTGCCAGCAGCGTCGACAGCAAGGGAAAACTGTTTTTT. The chain uses TRBV2 and TRBJ1-4; a possible D gene is TRBD1 (5 bases). Trimming took off 6 bases at V and 10 bases at J, with 15 bases between the two ends. The CDR3 runs 13 residues. Germline V gene sequence: CDR1 SNHLY, CDR2 FYNNEI.

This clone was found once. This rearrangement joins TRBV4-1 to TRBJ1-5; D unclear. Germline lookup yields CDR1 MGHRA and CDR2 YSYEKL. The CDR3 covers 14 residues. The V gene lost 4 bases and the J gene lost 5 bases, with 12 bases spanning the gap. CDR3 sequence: CASSPGPRDQPQHF. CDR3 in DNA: TGCGCCAGCAGCCCCGGACCGAGAGATCAGCCCCAGCATTTT.

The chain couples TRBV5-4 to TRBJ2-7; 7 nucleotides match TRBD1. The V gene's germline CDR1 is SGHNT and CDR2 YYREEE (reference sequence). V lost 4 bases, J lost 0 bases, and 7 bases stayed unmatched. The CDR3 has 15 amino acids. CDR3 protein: CASSAGQANSYEQYF. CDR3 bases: TGTGCCAGCAGCGCCGGACAGGCAAACTCCTACGAGCAGTACTTC. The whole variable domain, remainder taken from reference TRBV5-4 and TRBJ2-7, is ETGVTQSPTHLIKTRGQQVTLRCSSQSGHNTVSWYQQALGQGPQFIFQYYREEENGRGNFPPRFSGLQFPNYSSELNVNALELDDSALYLCASSAGQANSYEQYFGPGTRLTVT.

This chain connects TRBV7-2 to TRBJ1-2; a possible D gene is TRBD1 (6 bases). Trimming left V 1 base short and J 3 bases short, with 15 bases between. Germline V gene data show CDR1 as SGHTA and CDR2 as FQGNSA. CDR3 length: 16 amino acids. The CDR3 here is CASSLGWGAEDYGYTF. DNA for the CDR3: TGTGCCAGCAGCTTAGGTTGGGGGGCGGAGGACTATGGCTACACCTTC.

Here the CDR3 reads CRTQRAGETQYF. In DNA form, the CDR3 reads TGTAGAACTCAAAGGGCAGGGGAGACCCAGTACTTC. The chain is built from TRBV6-1 and TRBJ2-5; D may be TRBD1 (5 bases). The CDR3 length is 12 residues. Germline V gives CDR1 MNHNS, CDR2 SASEGT.

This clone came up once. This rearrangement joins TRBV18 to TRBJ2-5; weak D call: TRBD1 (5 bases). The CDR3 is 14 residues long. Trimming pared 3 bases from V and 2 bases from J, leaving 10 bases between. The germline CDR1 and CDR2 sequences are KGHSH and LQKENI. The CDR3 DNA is TGTGCCAGCTCACCGACAGCCCGACAAGAGACCCAGTACTTC. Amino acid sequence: CASSPTARQETQYF.

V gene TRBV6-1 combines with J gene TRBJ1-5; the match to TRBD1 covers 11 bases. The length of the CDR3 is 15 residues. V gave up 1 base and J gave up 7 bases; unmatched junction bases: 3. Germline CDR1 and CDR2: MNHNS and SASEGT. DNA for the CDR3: TGTGCCAGCAGTGAAGGGGACAGGGGGTACCAGCCCCAGCATTTT. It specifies CASSEGDRGYQPQHF.